A single sample gave rise to the 18 T cell receptor beta chains below, sequenced in a study of shared clonotypes between healthy human individuals. Produced via immunoSEQ multiplex PCR; TCRdb's table is partial and in-frame only. The profile shows more than 2,000,000 clones, just over 90% of them singletons. Sequenced input: naive CD4+ T cells from PBMCs. Sample subset: CD45RA+ positively selected. The receptor source for this set is a man in his late teens or twenties in good health. Some clones in this sample may be carry-over from other donors' samples.

CDR3 sequence: CASSVGPFGTYEQYF. CDR3 bases: TGTGCCAGCAGTGTAGGTCCCTTTGGGACCTACGAGCAGTACTTC. The chain combines TRBV2 with TRBJ2-7; D is uncertain. The CDR3 covers 15 residues. Germline V gives CDR1 SNHLY, CDR2 FYNNEI. The V gene lost 4 bases and the J gene lost 2 bases, with 15 bases spanning the gap.

Comment on this clone: Sequence at one end of the junction differs from germline and may be a read error. Other DNA sequences from this sample encode an identical CDR3 as well. The chain's CDR3 is CASSEGGSTDTQYF. CDR3 nucleotides: TGTGCCAGCAGCGAAGGGGGAAGCACAGATACGCAGTATTTT. The J gene is TRBJ2-3, the V gene TRBV6-1; possible D gene TRBD1, 6 bases. Germline V CDR1 and CDR2: MNHNS, SASEGT. The CDR3 totals 14 residues.

The chain has TRBV28 and TRBJ1-3; 9 bases line up with TRBD1. Germline V CDR1 and CDR2: MDHEN, SYDVKM. V lost 8 bases and J lost 0; bases outside the gene matches: 5. This CDR3 is built from 15 residues. This chain's CDR3 is CASLTGGASGNTIYF. The DNA of the CDR3 is TGTGCCAGCCTGACAGGGGGGGCCTCTGGAAACACCATATATTTT.

This chain uses TRBV15 with TRBJ2-1; 13 positions agree with TRBD2. The CDR3 is 20 residues long. Germline trimming cut 0 bases from V and 3 bases from J; bases unmatched to any gene: 11. The germline CDR1 and CDR2 sequences are LNHNV and YYDKDF (reference sequence). CDR3 loop: CATSRDKTSGRAGNYNEQFF. In DNA form, the CDR3 reads TGTGCCACCAGCAGAGATAAAACTAGCGGGAGGGCAGGAAACTACAATGAGCAGTTCTTC.

V and J are TRBV6-1 and TRBJ2-5; D is possibly TRBD1 (5 bases). The CDR3 is 16 amino acids. Trimming shortened V by 0 bases and J by 5 bases, and 16 bases separated the two germline ends. Germline V gene sequence: CDR1 MNHNS, CDR2 SASEGT. The CDR3 loop is CASSEASAGWSETQYF. The CDR3 coding sequence is TGTGCCAGCAGTGAAGCCTCGGCAGGGTGGAGTGAGACCCAGTACTTC.

This chain uses TRBV11-2 with TRBJ2-7; D uncertain. CDR1 and CDR2 (germline): SGHAT, FQNNGV. Deletions cut 2 bases from V and 2 bases from J, with 7 bases between. CDR3 length: 13 amino acids. DNA for the CDR3: TGTGCCAGCAGCTTAATCCGAGCCTACGAGCAGTACTTC. Translating gives CASSLIRAYEQYF.

The sample holds one count of this clone. The V call is TRBV14, the J call TRBJ2-2, with unresolved D. Germline lookup yields CDR1 SGHDN and CDR2 FVKESK. The length of the CDR3 is 14 residues. V lost 0 bases to trimming and J lost 3 bases, with 5 bases between them. This CDR3 reads CASSQDLDTGELFF. The CDR3, as DNA: TGTGCCAGCAGCCAAGACCTGGACACCGGGGAGCTGTTTTTT.

This rearrangement joins TRBV28 to TRBJ2-3; D is unclear. V lost 3 bases and J lost 6, with 7 bases in between. The CDR3 spans 12 residues. Germline-derived CDR1 and CDR2 are MDHEN and SYDVKM. CDR3 nucleotides: TGTGCCAGCAGTTTCGCTCAGGATACGCAGTATTTT. Encoded protein: CASSFAQDTQYF.

Remarks on this clone: The sample holds other DNA sequences that translate to the same CDR3. The gene calls are TRBV28 and TRBJ2-5; D possibly matches TRBD1 or TRBD2 (5 bases each). Trimming cost V 8 bases and J 3 bases, with 7 bases left between them. Germline V CDR1 and CDR2: MDHEN, SYDVKM. The CDR3 is made up of 11 amino acids. CDR3 loop: CASGTEETQYF. The CDR3 DNA sequence: TGTGCCAGCGGGACGGAAGAGACCCAGTACTTC.

The gene calls are TRBV5-1 and TRBJ2-7; 13 nucleotides align to TRBD2. This CDR3 has 16 amino acids. Per the germline V gene, CDR1 is SGHRS and CDR2 is YFSETQ. V shed 5 bases and J 6 bases; nucleotides not matched to a gene: 11. The CDR3 reads CASRGTSGATASEQYF. For the CDR3, the DNA is TGCGCCAGCAGGGGGACTAGCGGGGCTACCGCTTCCGAGCAGTACTTC.

With respect to this clone: Other nucleotide sequences in the sample specify the same CDR3. The rearrangement joins TRBV5-1 to TRBJ2-5; 10 nucleotides agree with TRBD2. V shed 0 bases and J 3 bases; nucleotides not matched to a gene: 5. The CDR3 length is 16 residues. The germline CDR1 and CDR2 sequences are SGHRS and YFSETQ. This chain's CDR3 is CASSLGLAGGEETQYF. Written as DNA, the CDR3 is TGCGCCAGCAGCTTGGGACTAGCGGGCGGGGAAGAGACCCAGTACTTC.

This clone was counted once. Other DNA sequences in this specimen translate into the identical CDR3. V and J are TRBV29-1 and TRBJ2-3; tentatively, D is TRBD2 (6 bases). CDR1 is SQVTM, CDR2 ANQGSEA, per germline. This CDR3 has 13 residues. The ends were cut back, 4 bases at V and 1 base at J, with 9 bases in the middle. This chain's CDR3 is CSVVWGGTDTQYF. The CDR3 nucleotides read TGCAGCGTTGTATGGGGGGGCACAGATACGCAGTATTTT.

Remarks on this clone: The same CDR3 is also encoded by other DNA sequences in this sample. The chain joins TRBV6-6 to TRBJ2-7, with 9 bases aligning to TRBD1. Per germline, CDR1 MNHNY and CDR2 SVGAGI (reference sequence). V dropped 6 bases and J dropped 2; count of bases not matched to a gene: 5. CDR3 length: 14 residues. The CDR3 DNA sequence: TGTGCCAGCAGCTACGGGACAGGGCCCTACGAGCAGTACTTC. Translating it yields CASSYGTGPYEQYF.

This rearrangement joins TRBV10-3 to TRBJ1-1; possible D gene TRBD1, 6 bases. This CDR3 has 14 residues. Between the trimmed V and J ends, which lost 5 bases and 3 bases, there was a span of 13 bases. Germline V lookup: CDR1 ENHRY, CDR2 SYGVKD. In DNA form, the CDR3 reads TGTGCCATCAGTCCCACAGGGTTGGACACTGAAGCTTTCTTT. This encodes CAISPTGLDTEAFF.

V gene TRBV7-9 combines with J gene TRBJ1-2; D is perhaps TRBD1 (5 bases). CDR1 is SEHNR, CDR2 FQNEAQ, per germline (reference sequence). This CDR3 comprises 12 residues. V was trimmed by 5 bases and J by 7 bases, leaving 11 bases between them. In DNA, the CDR3 is TGTGCCAGCAGCCCGGGACTGCGTGGCTACACCTTC. Its protein product is CASSPGLRGYTF.

This clone was seen more than once but under ten times. This chain connects TRBV5-4 to TRBJ1-2; TRBD1 agrees at 10 bases. Trimming removed 0 bases from V and 6 bases from J; junction bases left unmatched: 2. Germline V CDR1 and CDR2: SGHNT, YYREEE (reference sequence). The CDR3 extends over 14 amino acids. The CDR3 loop reads CASSLDGTGDGYTF. The CDR3 DNA reads TGTGCCAGCAGCTTGGATGGGACAGGGGATGGCTACACCTTC.

V is TRBV28 and J is TRBJ2-3; the match to TRBD1 covers 7 bases. The germline CDR1 and CDR2 sequences are MDHEN and SYDVKM. The CDR3 consists of 15 residues. V dropped 4 bases and J dropped 4; count of bases not matched to a gene: 8. The CDR3, as DNA: TGTGCCAGCAGTTCCCCTGACAGGGTAGCAGATACGCAGTATTTT. Translated, it gives CASSSPDRVADTQYF.

This chain links TRBV4-3 with TRBJ2-1; TRBD2 aligns across 12 bases. CDR1 is LGHNA and CDR2 is YSLEER in the germline V gene. V lost 0 bases and J lost 6; bases outside the gene matches: 3. This CDR3 has 16 amino acids. The CDR3 sequence is CASSQEELAGGNEQFF. DNA for the CDR3: TGCGCCAGCAGCCAAGAGGAACTAGCGGGGGGCAATGAGCAGTTCTTC.